The T cell receptor (beta chain) described here comes from a study of T cell changes during pregnancy in multiple sclerosis. Profiling relied on immunoSEQ multiplex PCR, and the TCRdb table lists in-frame clones only, not all of them. The sample lists roughly 72,000 clones; 94% were seen once. Trimming cost V 4 bases and J 2 bases; bases outside gene matches: 6. The CDR3 runs 16 residues. CDR1 MGHDK and CDR2 SYGVNS come from the germline V gene. This clone was recorded once. The TCR originated in a female donor with multiple sclerosis, enrolled in a pregnancy study. The chain recombines TRBV25-1 with TRBJ1-3, with 9 nucleotides matching TRBD1. This material consisted of CD4+ T cells from peripheral blood mononuclear cells, taken after pregnancy. The CDR3: CASSAGDRVAGNTIYF. The CDR3 DNA reads as TGTGCCAGCAGTGCTGGGGACAGGGTGGCTGGAAACACCATATATTTT.